This T cell receptor beta chain was sequenced for a study of T cell responses to AZD1222 COVID-19 vaccine listed by TCRdb under 2021. About the study as a whole: Because spike-specific TCR depth and breadth did not differ between the two schedules, AZD1222 recipients who got a second dose at roughly 4 weeks were pooled with those who got a second dose at roughly 12 weeks. A total of over 230 trial participants underwent TCR sequencing, of whom approximately 210 received two doses of AZD1222 and some 26 received two doses of the MenACWY control vaccine. Trial participants were enrolled by age into 18-55, 56-69 and 70-plus year subgroups, with about 150, 28 and 57 TCR-sequenced participants respectively. The paper's findings and limits, for the study overall: The 56-69-year group was small, and its depth increase did not reach significance, likely because of low power. The whole spike protein was spanned by vaccine-associated CD4 TCRs, and dominant responses were seen in regions 160-218 and 743-854. Epitopes outside the regions mutated in the B.1.351 and B.1.1.7 variants were reportedly recognized by nearly half of the unique spike-specific TCRs. A significant rise in spike-specific TCR breadth and depth was observed after two AZD1222 doses relative to day 0 and relative to MenACWY recipients. Because no day 14 peak-response samples were available, the repertoires could be characterized only after the peak T cell response. Conclusions about previously exposed vaccinees are limited because only five or six AZD1222 recipients were SARS-CoV-2 seropositive at baseline. Participants were mostly white British, with more females than males. The authors suggested clonal diversity may have been underestimated.

The CDR3 regions of human TCRbeta chains were analyzed by immunosequencing. The original pipeline was this. Repertoire TCRs were matched against a reference library of SARS-CoV-2-specific TCRs generated with the MIRA antigen-specificity platform. Breadth meant the fraction of unique TCRs that were SARS-CoV-2-associated, whereas depth meant the fraction of total T cells that were SARS-CoV-2-associated. Each spike-specific TCR was assigned to its reactive spike region and to a CD4 or CD8 class using the MIRA data. Log10-transformed breadth and depth values were compared by one-way ANOVA with Sidak's multiple comparisons tests. TCRdb provides this immuneACCESS table in a form limited to in-frame rearrangements. Some clones are lacking; in checked studies, under half of them reflect an unresolved V gene, and why the rest are absent is not known. From that table come the V and J calls and clone size; the DNA was used to work out D and trimming. Within this sample are 70,000 to 85,000 clones, with around four fifths of them counted one time only. 2.5% to 3% of the sample is taken by the ten largest.

V ends up 5 bases short and J 7 bases short, with an unmatched junction base count of 8. The CDR3 holds 15 amino acids from the cysteine to the phenylalanine. The CDR3 DNA has 45 bases and is translated from base 1. CDR1 and CDR2, per the germline V gene, are SGHTA and FQGNSA. As to this clone: This clone's antigen is unknown. No much larger clonotype is one base removed from it; base qualities were not supplied.

What this sample's time point label stands for: baseline before first vaccination. Vaccinee samples came from UK trials COV001 and COV002, including a single-blind randomized controlled phase 2/3 trial of AZD1222 (ChAdOx1 nCoV-19) in healthy adults. For TCRbeta chain sequencing, PBMC samples were collected from trial participants at day 0 and at day 28 after the second dose. This specimen consisted of peripheral blood, obtained on day 0 of AZD1222 vaccination. The sequence is built from TRBV7-2 and TRBJ2-7; 13 of the junction bases match TRBD2. This sequence originates from an adult in good health. The nucleotide sequence is given as TGTGCCAGCAGCCCTCGGACTAGCGGGGGTGAAGAGCAGTACTTC. Its protein is CASSPRTSGGEEQYF.